Listed below are T cell receptor beta chains from one sample, sequenced in a study of blood T cell repertoires in COVID-19. Here immunoSEQ multiplex PCR was the method, and the copy in TCRdb shows in-frame clones only, minus some. Here the sample spans around 80,000 clones, over 70% being singletons. Sequencing was done on a sample of peripheral blood. The receptors originated from a middle-aged man with active or convalescent COVID-19. The CDR3 runs from the conserved cysteine through the conserved F or W. The D gene is left open where the match is weak. Size tells how often a clone was seen (once, few, many) or the class of an expanded clone, and some rows leave it out.

v_gene	j_gene	d_gene	abundance	CDR3nt	CDR3aa
TRBV7-2	TRBJ2-7	-	once	TGTGCCAGCAGTCCCCTCGTCCCCGGGCAGTACTTC	CASSPLVPGQYF
TRBV6-5	TRBJ2-3	TRBD2	-	TGTGCCAGCCGCCTAGCGGGGGGCACAGATACGCAGTATTTT	CASRLAGGTDTQYF
TRBV11-2	TRBJ1-2	-	-	TGTGCCAGCAGCTCAGGCGTTGGGGGCTACACCTTC	CASSSGVGGYTF
TRBV1	TRBJ1-5	-	-	TGCACCAGCAGCCAACCTCACAGCAGCAATCAGCCCCAGCATTTT	CTSSQPHSSNQPQHF
TRBV5-6	TRBJ1-2	-	once	TGTGCCAGCAGCTTGGGGCCGTCTCCCTATGGCTACACCTTC	CASSLGPSPYGYTF
TRBV7-2	TRBJ2-7	TRBD2	-	TGTGCCAGCAGCTTAGCGGGCGGGGGTTCCTACGAGCAGTACTTC	CASSLAGGGSYEQYF
TRBV7-3	TRBJ2-3	TRBD2	few	TGTGCCAGCAGTGATAGCGGGGGGTTCGGTACGCAGTATTTT	CASSDSGGFGTQYF
TRBV6-5	TRBJ2-7	TRBD1	few	TGTGCCAGCAGTTACCGACAGGGCGGCTCCTACGAGCAGTACTTC	CASSYRQGGSYEQYF
TRBV7-9	TRBJ1-5	TRBD1	-	TGTGCCAGCAGCTTAGGCCCGACAGGGGATCAGCCCCAGCATTTT	CASSLGPTGDQPQHF
TRBV5-5	TRBJ1-1	TRBD1	-	TGTGCCAGCAGCTTTGGGGCGGCCCGGGACAGGGTCTTAGCTTTCTTT	CASSFGAARDRVLAFF
TRBV9	TRBJ2-2	-	-	TGTGCCAGCAGCACGGACAGAGACACCGGGGAGCTGTTTTTT	CASSTDRDTGELFF
TRBV28	TRBJ1-1	-	-	TGTGCCAGCAGGGACCCTCGGGGGAAAGGGGCTGAAGCTTTCTTT	CASRDPRGKGAEAFF
TRBV18	TRBJ2-1	TRBD1	-	TGTGCCAGCTCACCACCGACGGACAGGGCATACAATGAGCAGTTCTTC	CASSPPTDRAYNEQFF